The source of this TCR beta chain is a study of T-cell reconstitution after alpha-beta-depleted transplantation in children. On this clonotype itself: Antigen specificity is unknown.

TCRbeta library construction was performed incorporating unique molecular identifiers. TCRdb reanalysed the PCR reads using MiXCR and keeps one entry per CDR3 protein. The table includes 250,000 to 400,000 distinct CDR3 sequences, more than 20% detected once. The V and J ends lost 5 bases and 1 base, in that order; junction bases with no gene match: 6. Germline CDR1 is SGHRS and CDR2 is YFSETQ. CDR3 length equals 15 residues. General study results and limits: Diversity and T-cell counts at one year after transplant derived mostly from new T cells. After transplant, at about two months, alpha-beta T cells were reportedly derived from several hundred expanded graft clones.

This specimen consisted of PBMCs, mostly from graft donor cells, obtained 180 days after TCRalphabeta/CD19-depleted stem cell transplant. This receptor was identified in a male patient aged 10 to 17 who had a stem cell transplant for acute lymphoblastic leukemia, so the T cells may come from the graft donor. The chain combines TRBV5-1 with TRBJ2-7; TRBD2 matches at 10 bases. The CDR3 DNA is TGCGCCAGCAGTGGGGGGACTAGCGTTTCCTACGAGCAGTACTTC. Encoded protein: CASSGGTSVSYEQYF.